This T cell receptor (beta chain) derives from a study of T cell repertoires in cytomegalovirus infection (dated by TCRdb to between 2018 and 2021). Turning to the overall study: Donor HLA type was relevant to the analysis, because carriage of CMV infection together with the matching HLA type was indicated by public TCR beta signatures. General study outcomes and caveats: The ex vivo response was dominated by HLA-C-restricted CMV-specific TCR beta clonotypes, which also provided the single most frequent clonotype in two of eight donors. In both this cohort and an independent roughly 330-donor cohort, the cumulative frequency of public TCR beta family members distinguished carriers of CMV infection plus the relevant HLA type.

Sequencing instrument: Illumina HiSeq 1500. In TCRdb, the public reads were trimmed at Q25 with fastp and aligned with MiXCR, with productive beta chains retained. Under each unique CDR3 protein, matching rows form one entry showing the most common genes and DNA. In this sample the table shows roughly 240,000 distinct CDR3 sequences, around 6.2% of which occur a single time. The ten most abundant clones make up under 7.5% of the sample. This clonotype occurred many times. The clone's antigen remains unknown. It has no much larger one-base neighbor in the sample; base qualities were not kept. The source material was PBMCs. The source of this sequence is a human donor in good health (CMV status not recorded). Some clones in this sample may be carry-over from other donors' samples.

The sequenced DNA is TGTGCCAGCAGTCCCTGGGACAGGAGCTCCTACGAGCAGTACTTC. The encoded protein is CASSPWDRSSYEQYF. The sequence links TRBV12-3 or TRBV12-4 to TRBJ2-7, with TRBD1 identical over 8 junction bases. The CDR3 numbers 15 residues from cysteine through phenylalanine. Kept here is only the CDR3 DNA, which spans 45 bases and is read in frame from base 1. V trim: 5 bases; J trim: 0 bases; unmatched bases: 6.